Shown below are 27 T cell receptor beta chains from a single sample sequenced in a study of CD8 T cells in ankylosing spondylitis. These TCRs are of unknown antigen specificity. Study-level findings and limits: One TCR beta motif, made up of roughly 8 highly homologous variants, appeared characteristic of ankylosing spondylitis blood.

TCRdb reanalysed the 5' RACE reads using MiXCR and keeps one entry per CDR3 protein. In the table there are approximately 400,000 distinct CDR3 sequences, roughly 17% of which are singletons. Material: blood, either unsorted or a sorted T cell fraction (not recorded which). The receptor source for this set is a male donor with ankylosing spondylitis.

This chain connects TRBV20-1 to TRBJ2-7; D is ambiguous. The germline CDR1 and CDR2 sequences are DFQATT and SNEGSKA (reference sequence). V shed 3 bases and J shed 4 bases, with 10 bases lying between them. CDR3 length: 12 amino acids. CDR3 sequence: CSASERLYEQYF. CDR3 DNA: TGCAGTGCTAGTGAGAGACTTTACGAGCAGTACTTC.

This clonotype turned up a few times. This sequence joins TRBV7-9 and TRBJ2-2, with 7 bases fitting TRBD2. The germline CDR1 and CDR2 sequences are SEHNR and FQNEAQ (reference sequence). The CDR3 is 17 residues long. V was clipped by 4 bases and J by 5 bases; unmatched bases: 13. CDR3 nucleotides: TGTGCCAGCAGCTCCGTCGGGCTAGCGGAGCTTACCGGGGAGCTGTTTTTT. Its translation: CASSSVGLAELTGELFF.

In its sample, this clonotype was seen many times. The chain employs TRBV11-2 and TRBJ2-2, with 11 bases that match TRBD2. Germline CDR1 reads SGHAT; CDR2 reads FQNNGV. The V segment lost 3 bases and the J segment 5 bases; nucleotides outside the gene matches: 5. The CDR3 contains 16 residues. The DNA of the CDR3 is TGTGCCAGCAGCTTGTTAACTAGCGGGAGTACCGGGGAGCTGTTTTTT. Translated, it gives CASSLLTSGSTGELFF.

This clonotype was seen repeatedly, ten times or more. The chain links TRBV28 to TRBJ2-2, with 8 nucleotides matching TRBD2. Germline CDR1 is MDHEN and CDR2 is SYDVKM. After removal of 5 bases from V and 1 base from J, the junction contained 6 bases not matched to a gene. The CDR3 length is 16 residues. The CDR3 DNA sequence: TGTGCCAGCAGTCCTTTGAGCGGGAGGAACACCGGGGAGCTGTTTTTT. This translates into CASSPLSGRNTGELFF.

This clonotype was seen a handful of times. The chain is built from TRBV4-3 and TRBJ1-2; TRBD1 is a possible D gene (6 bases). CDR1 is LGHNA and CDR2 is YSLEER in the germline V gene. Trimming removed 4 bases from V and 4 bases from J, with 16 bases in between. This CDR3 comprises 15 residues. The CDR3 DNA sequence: TGCGCCAGCAGCCCTTTCTCGGGGGCCGGCTATGGCTACACCTTC. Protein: CASSPFSGAGYGYTF.

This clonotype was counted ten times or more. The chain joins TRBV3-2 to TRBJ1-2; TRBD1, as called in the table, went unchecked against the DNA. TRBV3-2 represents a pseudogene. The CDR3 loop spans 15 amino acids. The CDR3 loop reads CASSQGIYKTGGYTF. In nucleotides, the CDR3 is TGTGCCAGCAGCCAAGGTATCTACAAGACAGGAGGCTACACCTTC.

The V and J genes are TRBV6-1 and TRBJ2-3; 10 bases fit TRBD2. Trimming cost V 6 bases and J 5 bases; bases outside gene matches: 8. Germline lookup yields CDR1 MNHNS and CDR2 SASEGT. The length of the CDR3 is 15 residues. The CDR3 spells CASRPPSGSRDTQYF. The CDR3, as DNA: TGTGCCAGCAGACCCCCTAGCGGGAGTCGAGATACGCAGTATTTT.

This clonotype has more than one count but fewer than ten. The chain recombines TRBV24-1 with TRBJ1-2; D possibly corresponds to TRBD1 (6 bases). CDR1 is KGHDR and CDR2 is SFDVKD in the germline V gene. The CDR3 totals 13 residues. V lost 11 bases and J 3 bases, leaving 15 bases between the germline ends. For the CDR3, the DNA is TGTGCCAGGCAGGGGTTTGGAGACTATGGCTACACCTTC. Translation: CARQGFGDYGYTF.

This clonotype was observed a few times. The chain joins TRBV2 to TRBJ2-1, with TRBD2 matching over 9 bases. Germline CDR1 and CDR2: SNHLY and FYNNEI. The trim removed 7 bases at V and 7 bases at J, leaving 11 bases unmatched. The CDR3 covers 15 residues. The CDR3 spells CASNEGRAGGNEQFF. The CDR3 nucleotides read TGTGCCAGCAATGAGGGACGCGCGGGAGGGAATGAGCAGTTCTTC.

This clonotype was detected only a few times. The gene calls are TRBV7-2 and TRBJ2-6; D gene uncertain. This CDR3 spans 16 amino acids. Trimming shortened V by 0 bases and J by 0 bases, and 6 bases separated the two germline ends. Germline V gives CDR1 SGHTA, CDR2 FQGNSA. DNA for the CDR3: TGTGCCAGCAGCTTAGCGAAGATCTCTGGGGCCAACGTCCTGACTTTC. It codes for CASSLAKISGANVLTF.

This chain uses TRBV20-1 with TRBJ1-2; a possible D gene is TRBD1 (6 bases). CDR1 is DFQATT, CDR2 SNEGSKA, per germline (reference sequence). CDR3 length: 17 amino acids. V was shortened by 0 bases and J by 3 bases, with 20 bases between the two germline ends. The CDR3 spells CSARDVRGAVLDYGYTF. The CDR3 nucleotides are TGCAGTGCTAGAGATGTACGGGGGGCCGTTCTGGACTATGGCTACACCTTC.

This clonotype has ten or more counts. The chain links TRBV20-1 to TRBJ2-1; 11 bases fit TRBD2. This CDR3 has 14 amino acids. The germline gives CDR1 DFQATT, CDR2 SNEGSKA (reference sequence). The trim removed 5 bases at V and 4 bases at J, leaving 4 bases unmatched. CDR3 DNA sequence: TGCAGTGCTGAGACTAGCGGGATATACAATGAGCAGTTCTTC. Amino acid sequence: CSAETSGIYNEQFF.

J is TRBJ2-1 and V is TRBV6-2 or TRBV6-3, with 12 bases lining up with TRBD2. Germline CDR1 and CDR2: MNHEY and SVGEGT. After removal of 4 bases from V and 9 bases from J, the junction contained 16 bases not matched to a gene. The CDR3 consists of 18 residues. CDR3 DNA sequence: TGTGCCAGCAGTTCTAGCGGGAGGGCCTCCGCTCGATCCGCTGAGCAGTTCTTC. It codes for CASSSSGRASARSAEQFF.

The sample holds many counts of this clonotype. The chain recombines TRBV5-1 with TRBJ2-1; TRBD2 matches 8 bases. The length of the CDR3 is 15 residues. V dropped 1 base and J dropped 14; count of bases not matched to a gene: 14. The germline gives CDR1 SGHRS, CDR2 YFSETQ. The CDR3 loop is CASSLSSGKMRWEFF. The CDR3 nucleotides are TGCGCCAGCAGCTTGAGTAGCGGGAAAATGAGATGGGAGTTCTTC.

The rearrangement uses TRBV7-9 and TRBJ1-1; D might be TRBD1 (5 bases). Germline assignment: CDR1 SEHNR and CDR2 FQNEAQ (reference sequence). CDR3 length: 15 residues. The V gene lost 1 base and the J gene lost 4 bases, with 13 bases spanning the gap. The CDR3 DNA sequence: TGTGCCAGCAGCTTAGGTGGAGGGGTGAGCACTGAAGCTTTCTTT. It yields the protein CASSLGGGVSTEAFF.

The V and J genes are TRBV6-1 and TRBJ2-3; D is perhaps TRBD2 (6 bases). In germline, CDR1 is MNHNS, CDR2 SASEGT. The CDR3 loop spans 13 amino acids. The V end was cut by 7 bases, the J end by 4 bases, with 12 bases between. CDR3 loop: CASTGLGADTQYF. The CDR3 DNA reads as TGTGCCAGCACGGGACTTGGCGCAGATACGCAGTATTTT.

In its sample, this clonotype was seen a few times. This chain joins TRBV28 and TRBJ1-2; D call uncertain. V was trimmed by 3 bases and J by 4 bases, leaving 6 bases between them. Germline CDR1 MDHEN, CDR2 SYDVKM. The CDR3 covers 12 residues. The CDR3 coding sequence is TGTGCCAGCAGTTTTCCCACCTATGGCTACACCTTC. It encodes CASSFPTYGYTF.

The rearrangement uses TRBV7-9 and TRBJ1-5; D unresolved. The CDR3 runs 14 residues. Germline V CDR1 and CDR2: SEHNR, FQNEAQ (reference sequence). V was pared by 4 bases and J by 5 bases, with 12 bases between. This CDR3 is CASSSHNVDQPQHF. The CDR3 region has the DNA TGTGCCAGCAGCTCACATAACGTAGATCAGCCCCAGCATTTT.

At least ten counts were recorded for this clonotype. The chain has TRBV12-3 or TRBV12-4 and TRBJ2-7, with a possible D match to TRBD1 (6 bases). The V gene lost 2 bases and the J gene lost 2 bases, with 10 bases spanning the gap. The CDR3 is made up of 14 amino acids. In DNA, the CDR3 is TGTGCCAGCAGTTTACTGGGGGCACCCTACGAGCAGTACTTC. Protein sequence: CASSLLGAPYEQYF.

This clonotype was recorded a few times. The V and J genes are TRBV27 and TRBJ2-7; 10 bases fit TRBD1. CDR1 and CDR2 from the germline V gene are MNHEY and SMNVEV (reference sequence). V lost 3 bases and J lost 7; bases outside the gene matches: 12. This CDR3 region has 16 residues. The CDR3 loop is CASSLGTGTGVGEQYF. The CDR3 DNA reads TGTGCCAGCAGTTTGGGTACCGGGACAGGGGTTGGGGAGCAGTACTTC.

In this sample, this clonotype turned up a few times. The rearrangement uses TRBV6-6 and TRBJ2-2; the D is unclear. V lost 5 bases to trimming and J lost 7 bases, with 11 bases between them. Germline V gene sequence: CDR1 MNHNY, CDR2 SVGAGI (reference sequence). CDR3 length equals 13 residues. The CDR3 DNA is TGTGCCAGCAGTACGACCGACTTCGGGGAGCTGTTTTTT. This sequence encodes CASSTTDFGELFF.

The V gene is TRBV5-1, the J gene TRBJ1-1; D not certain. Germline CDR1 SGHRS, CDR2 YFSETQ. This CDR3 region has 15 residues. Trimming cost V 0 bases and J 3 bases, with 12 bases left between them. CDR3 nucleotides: TGCGCCAGCAGCTTGGCCGGGCCCGGCGACACTGAAGCTTTCTTT. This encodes CASSLAGPGDTEAFF.

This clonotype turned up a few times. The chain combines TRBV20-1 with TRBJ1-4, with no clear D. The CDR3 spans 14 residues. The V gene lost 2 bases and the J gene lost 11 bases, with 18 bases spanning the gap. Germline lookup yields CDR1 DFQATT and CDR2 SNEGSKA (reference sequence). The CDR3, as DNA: TGCAGTGCTAGATTGGGCCCCGCGAGTGATAAACTGTTTTTT. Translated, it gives CSARLGPASDKLFF.

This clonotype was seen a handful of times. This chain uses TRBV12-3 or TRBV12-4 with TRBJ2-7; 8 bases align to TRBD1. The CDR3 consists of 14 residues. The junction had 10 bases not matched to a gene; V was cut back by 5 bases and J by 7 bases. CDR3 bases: TGTGCCAGCAGTCCTTGGACAGGGATGAGAGAGCAGTACTTC. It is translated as CASSPWTGMREQYF.

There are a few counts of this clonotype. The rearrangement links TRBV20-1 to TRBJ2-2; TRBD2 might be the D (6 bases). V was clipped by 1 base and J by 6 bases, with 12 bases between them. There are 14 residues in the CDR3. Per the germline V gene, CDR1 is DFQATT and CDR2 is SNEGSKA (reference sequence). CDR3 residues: CSARVGGDPGELFF. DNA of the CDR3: TGCAGTGCTAGAGTCGGAGGGGATCCCGGGGAGCTGTTTTTT.

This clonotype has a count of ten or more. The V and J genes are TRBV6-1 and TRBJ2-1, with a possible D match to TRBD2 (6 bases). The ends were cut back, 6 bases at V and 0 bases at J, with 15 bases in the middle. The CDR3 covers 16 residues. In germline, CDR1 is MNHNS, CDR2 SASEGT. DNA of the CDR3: TGTGCCAGCAGCTCCGACCACGGGAGCTCCTACAATGAGCAGTTCTTC. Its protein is CASSSDHGSSYNEQFF.

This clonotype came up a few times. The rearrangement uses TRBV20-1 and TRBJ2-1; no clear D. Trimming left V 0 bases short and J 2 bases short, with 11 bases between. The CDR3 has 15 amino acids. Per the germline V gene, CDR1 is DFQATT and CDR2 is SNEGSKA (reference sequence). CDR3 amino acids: CSARELRSAYNEQFF. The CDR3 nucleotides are TGCAGTGCTAGAGAACTCCGAAGCGCCTACAATGAGCAGTTCTTC.